The 13 T cell receptor beta chains given below trace back to one sample, sequenced in a study of cytomegalovirus exposure and HLA in healthy donors. The PCR employed 60 Vbeta primers together with 13 Jbeta primers. The method was immunoSEQ multiplex PCR; TCRdb's version includes in-frame clones alone and lacks a portion of them. The sample lists over 100,000 clones, 70% seen once, with roughly 8.4% in the top ten. The source material was PBMCs. Every receptor here comes from a young man in good health and CMV-seropositive.

V usage is TRBV28 and J usage is TRBJ1-3, with D possibly TRBD1 on 5 matching bases. Germline lookup yields CDR1 MDHEN and CDR2 SYDVKM. This CDR3 comprises 18 residues. V was cut by 2 bases and J by 3 bases, with 20 bases left in between. CDR3 loop: CASSLGPRGGVLGNTIYF. CDR3 bases: TGTGCCAGCAGTTTAGGCCCCCGGGGGGGGGTCCTTGGAAACACCATATATTTT.

This chain uses TRBV5-5 with TRBJ1-6, with D hard to call. From germline, CDR1 is SGHKS and CDR2 YYEKEE (reference sequence). V lost 4 bases to trimming and J lost 7 bases, with 15 bases between them. This CDR3 spans 15 amino acids. DNA of the CDR3: TGTGCCAGCAGCCCCGGTTCCCCCGGGAATTCACCCCTCCACTTT. Residues: CASSPGSPGNSPLHF.

J is TRBJ1-2 and V is TRBV6-6; no clear D. V was shortened by 2 bases and J by 12 bases, with 16 bases between the two germline ends. CDR3 length: 13 amino acids. Germline CDR1 and CDR2: MNHNY and SVGAGI (reference sequence). The DNA for the CDR3 is TGTGCCAGCAGTTACGAGCGGACCGTAGTGAACACCTTC. Translation: CASSYERTVVNTF.

This chain uses TRBV28 with TRBJ1-2; D gene ambiguous. The V and J ends lost 4 bases and 0 bases respectively, with 9 bases between them. The CDR3 contains 14 residues. Germline CDR1 and CDR2: MDHEN and SYDVKM. CDR3 amino acids: CASSSPQTNYGYTF. Written as DNA, the CDR3 is TGTGCCAGCAGTTCCCCCCAGACTAACTATGGCTACACCTTC.

V gene TRBV11-2 combines with J gene TRBJ1-2; TRBD1 matches 7 bases. This CDR3 has 14 residues. Germline CDR1 and CDR2: SGHAT and FQNNGV. With 1 base clipped from V and 6 bases from J, the junction kept 5 bases outside the gene matches. The CDR3 DNA is TGTGCCAGCAGCTTAGTAACGACAGGGAATGGCTACACCTTC. It codes for CASSLVTTGNGYTF.

V is TRBV7-6 and J is TRBJ2-7; a possible D gene is TRBD2 (6 bases). Per germline, CDR1 SGHVS and CDR2 FNYEAQ. Between the trimmed V and J ends, which lost 0 bases and 2 bases, there was a span of 14 bases. This CDR3 comprises 16 residues. As DNA, the CDR3 is TGTGCCAGCAGCTTAGCCCCACGGGAGTACCCCTACGAGCAGTACTTC. It is translated as CASSLAPREYPYEQYF.

The chain couples TRBV6-6 to TRBJ1-1; 9 bases fit TRBD1. V shed 7 bases, J shed 1 base, and the junction held 10 bases outside the gene matches. CDR1 and CDR2 from the germline V gene are MNHNY and SVGAGI (reference sequence). CDR3 length: 16 amino acids. CDR3 sequence reads: CASNVGQGRGNTEAFF. DNA for the CDR3: TGTGCCAGCAACGTCGGACAGGGGCGAGGGAACACTGAAGCTTTCTTT.

The chain links TRBV9 to TRBJ2-1, with a possible D match to TRBD2 (6 bases). V lost 0 bases to trimming and J lost 7 bases, with 14 bases between them. Per the germline V gene, CDR1 is SGDLS and CDR2 is YYNGEE. The CDR3 loop spans 15 amino acids. In nucleotides, the CDR3 is TGTGCCAGCAGCGTAGTGGGGGATGGAGGGAATGAGCAGTTCTTC. It encodes CASSVVGDGGNEQFF.

The J gene is TRBJ1-2, the V gene TRBV29-1; 9 bases match TRBD1. The CDR3 is 14 amino acids. Germline CDR1 reads SQVTM; CDR2 reads ANQGSEA. The V and J ends lost 6 bases and 6 bases, in that order; junction bases with no gene match: 11. The CDR3 DNA reads as TGCAGCGTGTCGACCGGGACAGGGAGAAATGGCTACACCTTC. It specifies CSVSTGTGRNGYTF.

The J gene is TRBJ2-7, the V gene TRBV5-1, with 8 bases lining up with TRBD2. Per the germline V gene, CDR1 is SGHRS and CDR2 is YFSETQ. With 4 bases clipped from V and 4 bases from J, the junction kept 7 bases outside the gene matches. This CDR3 has 14 residues. The chain's CDR3 is CASSPRGGRYEQYF. The CDR3, as DNA: TGCGCCAGCAGCCCCCGGGGGGGTAGGTACGAGCAGTACTTC.

This CDR3 is CASSERRTGIETQYF. CDR3 sequence (DNA): TGTGCCAGCAGTGAACGCCGGACAGGGATTGAGACCCAGTACTTC. The chain combines TRBV6-1 with TRBJ2-5; TRBD1 agrees at 8 bases. Germline V gene sequence: CDR1 MNHNS, CDR2 SASEGT. J gave up 5 bases and V 2 bases, and 7 bases lay outside the gene matches. CDR3 length: 15 amino acids.

V and J are TRBV4-2 and TRBJ2-7, with D maybe TRBD2 (5 bases). V gave up 4 bases and J gave up 6 bases, with 22 bases separating them. CDR3 length: 16 residues. The germline CDR1 and CDR2 sequences are LGHNA and YNFKEQ. The CDR3 DNA is TGTGCCAGCAGCCGCGAAGTTTCTGAAACCAGCGGCGAGCAGTACTTC. This translates into CASSREVSETSGEQYF.

The chain is built from TRBV7-9 and TRBJ1-2, with D possibly matching TRBD1 (6 bases). CDR1 and CDR2 from the germline V gene are SEHNR and FQNEAQ (reference sequence). Trimming shortened V by 0 bases and J by 2 bases, and 16 bases separated the two germline ends. The CDR3 is 17 residues long. The chain's CDR3 is CASSLALGNRANYGYTF. The CDR3, as DNA: TGTGCCAGCAGCTTAGCGTTGGGGAACAGGGCGAACTATGGCTACACCTTC. The entire variable domain, with the rest obtained from reference TRBV7-9 and TRBJ1-2, is as follows: DTGVSQNPRHKITKRGQNVTFRCDPISEHNRLYWYRQTLGQGPEFLTYFQNEAQLEKSRLLSDRFSAERPKGSFSTLEIQRTEQGDSAMYLCASSLALGNRANYGYTFGSGTRLTVV.